The 26 T cell receptor beta chains given below trace back to one sample, sequenced in a study of cytomegalovirus exposure and HLA in healthy donors. 13 Jbeta primers and 60 Vbeta primers were used for the PCR. Some clones are missing from TCRdb's copy, which holds only in-frame ones; the method was immunoSEQ multiplex PCR. The table has about 150,000 clones, 75% to 90% seen once. The sequencing input was PBMCs. Receptor source: a boy aged 2-9 years in good health and CMV-seronegative.

The gene calls are TRBV2 and TRBJ1-6; 7 positions match TRBD1. Germline values: CDR1 SNHLY, CDR2 FYNNEI. The V gene end was trimmed by 5 bases and the J gene end by 6 bases; junction bases not matched to a gene: 4. The CDR3 sequence is 14 residues long. The CDR3 nucleotides are TGTGCCAGCAGTTATCAGGGGGGTAATTCACCCCTCCACTTT. This codes for CASSYQGGNSPLHF. Supplemented by reference TRBV2 and TRBJ1-6, the full variable domain reads EPEVTQTPSHQVTQMGQEVILRCVPISNHLYFYWYRQILGQKVEFLVSFYNNEISEKSEIFDDQFSVERPDGSNFTLKIRSTKLEDSAMYFCASSYQGGNSPLHFGNGTRLTVT.

V is TRBV5-1 and J is TRBJ2-4; D is possibly TRBD2 (6 bases). CDR1 is SGHRS and CDR2 is YFSETQ in the germline V gene. CDR3 length equals 14 residues. Trimming took 0 bases from V and 8 from J, leaving 12 bases between them. The CDR3 protein is CASSLGGGSDIQYF. As DNA, the CDR3 is TGCGCCAGCAGCTTGGGAGGAGGGTCGGACATTCAGTACTTC. The full variable domain, rest sourced from reference TRBV5-1 and TRBJ2-4, is KAGVTQTPRYLIKTRGQQVTLSCSPISGHRSVSWYQQTPGQGLQFLFEYFSETQRNKGNFPGRFSGRQFSNSRSEMNVSTLELGDSALYLCASSLGGGSDIQYFGAGTRLSVL.

This clone was seen only once. The chain carries TRBV29-1 and TRBJ2-5; 7 bases map to TRBD1. The CDR3 is 13 amino acids. V was clipped by 4 bases and J by 2 bases; unmatched bases: 4. Germline CDR1 SQVTM, CDR2 ANQGSEA. The CDR3 here is CSVGGQSQETQYF. CDR3 bases: TGCAGCGTTGGGGGACAGAGTCAAGAGACCCAGTACTTC.

The chain carries TRBV13 and TRBJ2-3; 8 bases map to TRBD2. The CDR3 length is 15 residues. The germline V gene encodes CDR1 PRHDT and CDR2 FYEKMQ (reference sequence). The ends lost 5 bases at V and 2 bases at J; junction bases unmatched: 6. For the CDR3, the DNA is TGTGCCAGCAGCCAGCGGGGGTTGAACACAGATACGCAGTATTTT. Protein sequence: CASSQRGLNTDTQYF.

The gene calls are TRBV4-1 and TRBJ1-5; no clear D. The CDR3 consists of 14 residues. CDR1 and CDR2 (germline): MGHRA, YSYEKL. Trimming stripped 4 bases from V and 4 bases from J, with 11 bases between. As DNA, the CDR3 is TGCGCCAGCAGCCCCTTACAGCAGAATCAGCCCCAGCATTTT. It translates to CASSPLQQNQPQHF.

The chain has TRBV7-8 and TRBJ2-1; possibly TRBD1 for D (5 bases). From germline, CDR1 is SGHVS and CDR2 FQNEAQ. This CDR3 has 11 residues. V was cut by 6 bases and J by 9 bases, with 9 bases left in between. The DNA of the CDR3 is TGTGCCAGCAGTAGGGGTCCTGAGCAGTTCTTC. Its protein is CASSRGPEQFF. Full variable domain (remainder filled in from reference TRBV7-8 and TRBJ2-1): GAGVSQSPRYKVAKRGQDVALRCDPISGHVSLFWYQQALGQGPEFLTYFQNEAQLDKSGLPSDRFFAERPEGSVSTLKIQRTQQEDSAVYLCASSRGPEQFFGPGTRLTVL.

This clone was detected once. The genes are TRBV6-6 and TRBJ1-2; D is unclear. This CDR3 comprises 14 residues. The germline V gene has CDR1 MNHNY and CDR2 SVGAGI (reference sequence). Trimming removed 3 bases from V and 3 bases from J, with 11 bases in between. This chain's CDR3 is CASSYRVGDYGYTF. The CDR3 bases are TGTGCCAGCAGTTATAGAGTCGGGGACTATGGCTACACCTTC.

The chain combines TRBV29-1 with TRBJ1-4; maybe TRBD1 (5 bases). There are 12 residues in the CDR3. V lost 0 bases and J 8 bases, leaving 7 bases between the germline ends. Germline CDR1 and CDR2: SQVTM and ANQGSEA. The CDR3 spells CSVEDQGEKLFF. As DNA, the CDR3 is TGCAGCGTTGAAGATCAGGGAGAAAAACTGTTTTTT.

This clone was detected only a few times. This chain joins TRBV19 and TRBJ1-5; 10 bases are a match to TRBD1. The germline V gene has CDR1 LNHDA and CDR2 SQIVND (reference sequence). This CDR3 has 18 amino acids. The V and J ends lost 3 bases and 4 bases, in that order; junction bases with no gene match: 12. CDR3: CASSISGTGVLPNQPQHF. The CDR3 DNA is TGTGCCAGTAGTATTTCCGGGACAGGGGTCCTACCTAATCAGCCCCAGCATTTT.

The J gene is TRBJ2-1, the V gene TRBV7-2; 15 bases are a match to TRBD2. The J segment lost 7 bases and the V segment lost 4 bases, leaving 14 bases of the junction unmatched. The germline CDR1 and CDR2 sequences are SGHTA and FQGNSA. This CDR3 has 19 residues. The CDR3, as DNA: TGTGCCAGCAGCTCTCTGGGACTAGCGGGAGGTTGGAATGTGAATGAGCAGTTCTTC. Its protein product is CASSSLGLAGGWNVNEQFF.

V and J are TRBV5-6 and TRBJ2-5, with 10 positions matching TRBD1. The CDR3 spans 16 residues. The trim removed 2 bases at V and 0 bases at J, leaving 4 bases unmatched. Germline V gives CDR1 SGHDT, CDR2 YYEEEE. CDR3 residues: CASSLRTGGNQETQYF. The CDR3 DNA follows: TGTGCCAGCAGCTTAAGGACAGGGGGGAACCAAGAGACCCAGTACTTC.

This clone was counted a single time. At one of its ends the junction is not consistent with the germline gene, which may arise from a read error. This chain links TRBV7-9 with TRBJ2-3, with D perhaps TRBD1 (5 bases). Looked up from germline, CDR1 is SEHNR and CDR2 is FQNEAQ (reference sequence). The CDR3 covers 15 residues. The CDR3 DNA follows: TGTTCCAGCAGCTTAAACAGGAAGGGCACAGATACGCAGTATTTT. This encodes CSSSLNRKGTDTQYF.

V and J are TRBV6-5 and TRBJ1-1, with TRBD1 as a possible D gene (6 bases). This CDR3 has 16 amino acids. CDR1 and CDR2 from the germline V gene are MNHEY and SVGAGI. The V end lost 0 bases, the J end lost 1 base, and 12 bases lay between the germline ends. The CDR3 bases are TGTGCCAGCAGTTACTCAAACAGGGCCCGGAACACTGAAGCTTTCTTT. It is translated as CASSYSNRARNTEAFF.

This chain joins TRBV5-1 and TRBJ2-1; 7 positions match TRBD2. CDR1 and CDR2 (germline): SGHRS, YFSETQ. Trimming took 4 bases from V and 5 from J; bases not matched to a gene: 27. This CDR3 is built from 21 residues. The CDR3 DNA is TGCGCCAGCAGCCCCTTCAGGGCAGCGGGAACTTTTCTTGGACCCGACAATGAGCAGTTCTTC. Translating gives CASSPFRAAGTFLGPDNEQFF.

Remarks on this clone: This same CDR3 is encoded by further DNA sequences in the sample. This chain uses TRBV7-9 with TRBJ1-5; D not resolved. Trimming pared 1 base from V and 7 bases from J, leaving 5 bases between. Germline values: CDR1 SEHNR, CDR2 FQNEAQ (reference sequence). The CDR3 has 12 amino acids. The CDR3 sequence is CASSLGGQPQHF. CDR3 bases: TGTGCCAGCAGCTTAGGAGGCCAGCCCCAGCATTTT.

This chain joins TRBV12-5 and TRBJ1-2; perhaps TRBD1 as D (5 bases). Germline V lookup: CDR1 LGHNT, CDR2 FRNRAP. The CDR3 has 12 residues. Trimming shortened V by 5 bases and J by 5 bases, and 9 bases separated the two germline ends. The CDR3 DNA follows: TGTGCTAGTGGTCAGGGTGGGTATGGCTACACCTTC. Translation gives CASGQGGYGYTF. Supplemented by reference TRBV12-5 and TRBJ1-2, the full variable domain reads DARVTQTPRHKVTEMGQEVTMRCQPILGHNTVFWYRQTMMQGLELLAYFRNRAPLDDSGMPKDRFSAEMPDATLATLKIQPSEPRDSAVYFCASGQGGYGYTFGSGTRLTVV.

This clone was recorded only once. CDR3 residues: CASSVQGTGINSPLHF. CDR3 bases: TGTGCCAGCAGCGTCCAGGGGACAGGGATAAATTCACCCCTCCACTTT. V and J are TRBV2 and TRBJ1-6, with 9 bases matching TRBD1. Per germline, CDR1 SNHLY and CDR2 FYNNEI. V was pared by 6 bases and J by 7 bases, with 10 bases of the junction left unmatched. The CDR3 covers 16 residues.

This clone was seen a few times. The chain is built from TRBV5-1 and TRBJ2-3; D unclear. The CDR3 is 12 residues long. Germline CDR1 SGHRS, CDR2 YFSETQ. V was shortened by 3 bases and J by 2 bases, with 4 bases between the two germline ends. The CDR3 DNA sequence: TGCGCCAGCAGCTCCTTCACAGATACGCAGTATTTT. Translated, it gives CASSSFTDTQYF.

The rearrangement uses TRBV7-8 and TRBJ1-2, with TRBD1 matching over 8 bases. The CDR3 is 13 residues long. Germline CDR1 reads SGHVS; CDR2 reads FQNEAQ. V lost 0 bases and J lost 13; bases outside the gene matches: 7. As DNA, the CDR3 is TGTGCCAGCAGCTTAGCCTCTGGGACAGGCCTCACCTTC. It yields the protein CASSLASGTGLTF.

This clone was seen just once. The chain recombines TRBV25-1 with TRBJ2-1; 9 bases are shared with TRBD2. The V gene's germline CDR1 is MGHDK and CDR2 SYGVNS. The CDR3 length is 13 residues. The junction had 5 bases not matched to a gene; V was cut back by 4 bases and J by 10 bases. The CDR3: CASSASGVIEQFF. The CDR3 coding sequence is TGTGCCAGCAGTGCTAGCGGGGTCATAGAGCAGTTCTTC.

In this sample, this clone turned up once. The chain joins TRBV18 to TRBJ1-1; 7 bases agree with TRBD1. The CDR3 runs to 14 residues. V trimming: 4 bases; J trimming: 4 bases; junction bases outside the gene matches: 6. Germline CDR1 is KGHSH and CDR2 is LQKENI. The CDR3 sequence: CASSQQGRGTEAFF. The CDR3 region has the DNA TGTGCCAGCTCACAACAGGGGAGAGGCACTGAAGCTTTCTTT. The full variable domain, with the rest looked up from reference TRBV18 and TRBJ1-1, is NAGVMQNPRHLVRRRGQEARLRCSPMKGHSHVYWYRQLPEEGLKFMVYLQKENIIDESGMPKERFSAEFPKEGPSILRIQQVVRGDSAAYFCASSQQGRGTEAFFGQGTRLTVV.

J is TRBJ2-1 and V is TRBV7-2; D remains ambiguous. The CDR3 spans 15 residues. The germline V gene encodes CDR1 SGHTA and CDR2 FQGNSA. The ends were cut back, 2 bases at V and 9 bases at J, with 17 bases in the middle. The CDR3 DNA is TGTGCCAGCAGCTTATACGGCAACTACAAAGGTGAGCAGTTCTTC. This codes for CASSLYGNYKGEQFF.

The chain is built from TRBV6-5 and TRBJ2-1; 9 bases line up with TRBD1. With V trimmed by 6 bases and J by 8 bases, 2 bases remained unmatched. CDR3 length: 12 amino acids. CDR1 is MNHEY, CDR2 SVGAGI, per germline. The CDR3 spells CASRNRGHEQFF. The CDR3 coding sequence is TGTGCCAGCAGAAACAGGGGGCATGAGCAGTTCTTC.

This clone is a singleton in its sample. The gene calls are TRBV4-3 and TRBJ2-3; D might be TRBD2 (7 bases). CDR1 is LGHNA and CDR2 is YSLEER in the germline V gene. The germline V and J ends were trimmed by 1 base and 2 bases, with 16 bases remaining between them. The CDR3 has 17 residues. The CDR3 region has the DNA TGCGCCAGCAGCCAAGGTCCAACGGGGGGCCTCACAGATACGCAGTATTTT. It translates to CASSQGPTGGLTDTQYF.

The V gene is TRBV4-1, the J gene TRBJ2-2; the D gene is possibly TRBD1 (5 bases). This CDR3 region has 15 residues. Germline CDR1 reads MGHRA; CDR2 reads YSYEKL. With 4 bases removed from V and 1 base from J, the gap between germline ends came to 10 bases. CDR3 nucleotides: TGCGCCAGCAGCCGCAGGGTAGAGAACACCGGGGAGCTGTTTTTT. Residues: CASSRRVENTGELFF.

The V and J genes are TRBV28 and TRBJ2-5, with 13 bases fitting TRBD2. From germline, CDR1 is MDHEN and CDR2 SYDVKM. The CDR3 extends over 16 amino acids. The junction had 7 bases not matched to a gene; V was cut back by 5 bases and J by 4 bases. This CDR3 is CASSEQLAGGRETQYF. As DNA, the CDR3 is TGTGCCAGCAGTGAACAACTAGCGGGGGGGCGAGAGACCCAGTACTTC.